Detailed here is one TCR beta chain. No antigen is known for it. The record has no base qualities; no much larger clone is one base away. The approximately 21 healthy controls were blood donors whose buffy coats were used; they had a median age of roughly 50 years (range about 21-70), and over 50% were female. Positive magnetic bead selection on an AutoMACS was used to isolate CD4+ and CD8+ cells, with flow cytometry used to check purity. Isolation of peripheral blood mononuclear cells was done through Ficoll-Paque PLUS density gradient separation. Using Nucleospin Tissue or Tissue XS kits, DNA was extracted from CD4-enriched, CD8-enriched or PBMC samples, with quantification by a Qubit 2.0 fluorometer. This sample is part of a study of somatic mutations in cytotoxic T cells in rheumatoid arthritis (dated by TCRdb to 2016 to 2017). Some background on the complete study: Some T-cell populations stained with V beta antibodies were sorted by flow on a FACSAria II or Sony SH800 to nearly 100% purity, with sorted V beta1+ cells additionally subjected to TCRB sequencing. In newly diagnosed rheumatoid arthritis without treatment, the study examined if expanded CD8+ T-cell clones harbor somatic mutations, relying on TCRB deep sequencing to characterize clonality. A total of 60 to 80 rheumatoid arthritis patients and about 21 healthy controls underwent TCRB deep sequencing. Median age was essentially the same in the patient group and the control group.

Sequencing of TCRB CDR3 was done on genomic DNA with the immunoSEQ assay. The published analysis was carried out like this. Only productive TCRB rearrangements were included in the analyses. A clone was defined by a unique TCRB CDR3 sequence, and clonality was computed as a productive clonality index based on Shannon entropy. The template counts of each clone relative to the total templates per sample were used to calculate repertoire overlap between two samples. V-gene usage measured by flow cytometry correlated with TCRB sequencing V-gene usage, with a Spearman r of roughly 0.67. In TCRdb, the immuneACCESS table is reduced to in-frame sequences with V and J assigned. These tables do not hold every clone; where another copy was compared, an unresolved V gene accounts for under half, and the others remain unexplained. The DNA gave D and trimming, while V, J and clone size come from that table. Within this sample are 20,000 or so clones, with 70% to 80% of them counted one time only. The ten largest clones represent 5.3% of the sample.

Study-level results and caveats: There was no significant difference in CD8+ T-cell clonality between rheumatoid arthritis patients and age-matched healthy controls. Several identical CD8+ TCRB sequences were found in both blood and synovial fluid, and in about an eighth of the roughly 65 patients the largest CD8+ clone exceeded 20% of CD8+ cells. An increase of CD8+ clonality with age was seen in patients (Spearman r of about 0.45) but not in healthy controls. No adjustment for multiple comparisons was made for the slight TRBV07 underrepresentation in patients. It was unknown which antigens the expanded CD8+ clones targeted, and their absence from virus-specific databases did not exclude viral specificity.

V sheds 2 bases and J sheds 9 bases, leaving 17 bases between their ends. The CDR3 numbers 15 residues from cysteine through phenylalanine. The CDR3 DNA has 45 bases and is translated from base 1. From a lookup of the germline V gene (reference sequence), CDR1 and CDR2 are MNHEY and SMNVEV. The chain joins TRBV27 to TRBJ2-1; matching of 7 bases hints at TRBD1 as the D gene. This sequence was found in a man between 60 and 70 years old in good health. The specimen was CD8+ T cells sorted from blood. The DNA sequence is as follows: TGTGCCAGCAGTTTAAAGGAGGGACAGAGAGTTGAGCAGTTCTTC. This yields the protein CASSLKEGQRVEQFF.